This T cell receptor beta chain was found in a study of CD8 T cells in Susac syndrome. Looking at the study overall: Roughly six sequenced Susac syndrome patients had clinically active disease, while under ten were in remission.

An amount of RNA that ranged from roughly 0.45 to 1 ug was reverse transcribed with random hexamers. Via MiXCR, TCRdb re-called the immunoSEQ multiplex PCR reads, giving one row per CDR3 protein. This sample has 130,000 to 150,000 distinct CDR3 sequences; roughly 95% occur once, and the top ten carry around 0.08%. Deletions cut 4 bases from V and 5 bases from J, with 11 bases between. The CDR3 loop spans 13 amino acids. Germline V CDR1 and CDR2: WSHSY, SAAADI. The chain uses TRBV10-2 and TRBJ2-5; D remains ambiguous. The material sequenced was CD4+ T cells from PBMCs. The TCR originated in a human donor with Susac syndrome. CDR3 in amino acids: CASSVDPRETQYF. CDR3 nucleotide sequence: TGCGCCAGCAGTGTAGACCCACGGGAGACCCAGTACTTC.